The sequence of this T cell receptor (beta chain) was determined in a study of T-cell reconstitution after alpha-beta-depleted transplantation in children (dated by TCRdb to about 2016). Background on the whole study: Using TCR repertoire profiling, the study quantitatively followed how T-cell immune reconstitution unfolded in children after TCRalphabeta/CD19-depleted allogeneic hematopoietic cell transplantation. The full study reports these points: About two months after transplant, the apparently early recovery of alphabetaT-cell counts reportedly depended on just several hundred clones that had expanded rapidly and came from non-depleted graft cells. In some patients, high TCRbeta diversity at day 60 was attributed to recipient T cells and intrathymic progenitors that had survived conditioning. Over subsequent months, a decline in hyperexpanded clone frequencies was noted, and after one year, T-cell counts and TCRbeta diversity were mostly ascribed to newly produced T cells.

The intended sense of this specimen's treatment or condition label: allogeneic hematopoietic cell transplantation with graft depleted of TCRalphabeta T cells and CD19 B cells. TCRalphabeta/CD19-depleted allogeneic hematopoietic cell grafts were given to the transplant recipients, all of whom were children. The junction carries 13 bases between V and J, which are trimmed by 0 bases and 2 bases respectively. The CDR3 contains 15 residues, cysteine and phenylalanine counted. The sequence is cut down to CDR3 DNA, 45 bases in frame from base 1. CDR1 DFQATT and CDR2 SNEGSKA were looked up in the germline V gene (reference sequence). Receptors were amplified or captured by PCR. Sequencing instrument: Illumina HiSeq 2500. TCR libraries were prepared with molecular barcoding, using unique molecular identifiers to normalize TCRbeta repertoire quantification. TCRdb passed the public sequencing reads through fastp at Q25 and MiXCR, retaining productive beta sequences. Records with the same CDR3 protein are collapsed into one entry carrying the most frequent genes and DNA. The sample records just under 350,000 distinct CDR3 sequences, about a sixth of which are singletons. The ten largest clones represent 35% to 50% of the sample.

Only a few counts were recorded for this clonotype. The target of this receptor is not known. Per-base qualities were not stored, and no clone one base away is much larger. Recombination linked TRBV20-1 to TRBJ1-1; a weak D assignment points to TRBD1 (6 bases agree). The receptor was derived from a male patient aged 2 to 9 who had a stem cell transplant for acute lymphoblastic leukemia, so the T cells may come from the graft donor. Sequenced here: PBMCs, mostly from graft donor cells, sampled 360 days after TCRalphabeta/CD19-depleted stem cell transplant. In nucleotides, the sequence is TGCAGTGCTAGAGATCGGGGCAGGGGCAACACTGAAGCTTTCTTT. This is translated as CSARDRGRGNTEAFF.